Listed below are T cell receptor beta chains from one sample, sequenced in a study of T cell repertoires in ileal Crohn's disease. Some clones are missing from TCRdb's copy, which holds only in-frame ones; the method was immunoSEQ multiplex PCR. This table has 15,000 to 20,000 clones, approximately 70% appearing once. The sample consisted of ileal tissue. The receptors originated from an adult with Crohn's disease. The conserved cysteine and the conserved F or W are not part of the CDR3 here. The order of the fields is V gene, clone size, CDR3 protein. Clone size is given for some rows only: seen once, a few or many times, or a class if the clone is expanded.

V: TRBV4-1; size: -; CDR3: ASSQELSSGDTQY
V: TRBV5-1; size: -; CDR3: ASSPTGGSPLH
V: TRBV5-1; size: -; CDR3: ASSPSGTGFEKLF
V: TRBV19; size: -; CDR3: ASTGKWGQPQH
V: TRBV6-5; size: -; CDR3: ASRGGGNQPQH
V: TRBV7-8; size: medium-sized; CDR3: ASSLSTGGYGYT
V: TRBV30; size: -; CDR3: AWSATGNTGELF
V: TRBV18; size: -; CDR3: ASSPDILGTEAF
V: TRBV5-1; size: medium-sized; CDR3: ASSHYRASTDTQY
V: TRBV5-4; size: few; CDR3: ASSGGGNTEAF
V: TRBV12-5; size: -; CDR3: ASAQGLAGVDTQY
V: TRBV4-2; size: -; CDR3: ASRALAGGYNEQF
V: TRBV6-1; size: -; CDR3: ATSRTGGETQY
V: TRBV4-1; size: -; CDR3: ASSQAHTTNQPQH
V: TRBV4-1; size: -; CDR3: ASSQEGPGRAANTEAF
V: TRBV27; size: few; CDR3: ASTRTAANYGYT
V: TRBV6-1; size: few; CDR3: ANRDDRVGPYEQY
V: TRBV6-4; size: -; CDR3: ASSDDPQRGVDTQY
V: TRBV6-1; size: -; CDR3: ASMPSGVRGEQF
V: TRBV7-9; size: -; CDR3: ASSAGTGAEKLF
V: TRBV6-4; size: once; CDR3: ASSDSASGGADTQY
V: TRBV6-5; size: -; CDR3: ASSSHDRELYGYT
V: TRBV5-4; size: -; CDR3: ASSLEVPRGYT
V: TRBV27; size: -; CDR3: ASRTGTFSYGYT
V: TRBV2; size: -; CDR3: ASSESGGTFYNEQF
V: TRBV30; size: few; CDR3: AWSSGQGASQPQH
V: TRBV5-1; size: -; CDR3: ASSKMPGQGDSPLH
V: TRBV6-6; size: -; CDR3: ASSVRGSDTQY
V: TRBV10-2; size: -; CDR3: ATGLGLYEQY
V: TRBV15; size: -; CDR3: ATSVRGGINQPQH
V: TRBV6-4; size: few; CDR3: ASSDSTSTGELF
V: TRBV10-1; size: -; CDR3: ASNRAGGGDNEQF
V: TRBV30; size: -; CDR3: AWTGGETQY
V: TRBV5-6; size: -; CDR3: ASSKTLGGRDTEAF
V: TRBV4-1; size: -; CDR3: ASSRPGQGYYGYT
V: TRBV30; size: once; CDR3: ACSQAVDYGYT
V: TRBV6-1; size: -; CDR3: ASSARQGTNTEAF
V: TRBV11-3; size: -; CDR3: ASSLDRFYNEQF